Below are 20 T cell receptor beta chains sequenced from a single sample in a study of response to subunit inactivated influenza vaccine. TCRdb fed the RT-PCR reads into MiXCR, producing one record per CDR3 protein. The data contain approximately 290,000 distinct CDR3 sequences, around 20% of them singletons. The sample here was PBMCs from blood, taken about 19 months after vaccination. The receptors were gathered from a man aged 50 to 69 who received an inactivated influenza vaccine.

This clonotype was counted ten times or more. V is TRBV20-1 and J is TRBJ1-3; D is uncertain. Germline V gene data show CDR1 as DFQATT and CDR2 as SNEGSKA (reference sequence). The germline V and J ends were trimmed by 0 bases and 4 bases, with 16 bases remaining between them. The CDR3 sequence is 16 residues long. The CDR3 sequence is CSARDVGSFAGNTIYF. The CDR3 bases are TGCAGTGCTAGAGATGTGGGAAGCTTCGCAGGAAACACCATATATTTT.

This clonotype was detected ten times or more. The chain uses TRBV28 and TRBJ2-1, with 10 bases fitting TRBD2. V was pared by 6 bases and J by 6 bases, with 8 bases of the junction left unmatched. CDR1 and CDR2 (germline): MDHEN, SYDVKM. The CDR3 length is 15 residues. The CDR3 DNA follows: TGTGCCAGCAGACCCGGAATAGCGGGAGGCAATGAGCAGTTCTTC. It yields the protein CASRPGIAGGNEQFF.

The chain is built from TRBV5-1 and TRBJ2-1; 9 bases are shared with TRBD2. The CDR3 runs to 16 residues. V was clipped by 4 bases and J by 6 bases; unmatched bases: 11. Germline CDR1 is SGHRS and CDR2 is YFSETQ. The CDR3 sequence is CASSPALAGASNEQFF. CDR3 in DNA: TGCGCCAGCAGCCCCGCCTTAGCGGGAGCATCCAATGAGCAGTTCTTC.

The V and J genes are TRBV10-3 and TRBJ2-1; D unclear. This CDR3 is built from 11 residues. The V and J ends lost 3 bases and 9 bases respectively, with 6 bases between them. Germline V gene lookup returns CDR1 ENHRY and CDR2 SYGVKD. DNA of the CDR3: TGTGCCATCAGTGAATTGGGTGAGCAGTTCTTC. The encoded protein is CAISELGEQFF.

The CDR3: CASSESGGREKLFF. The CDR3, as DNA: TGCGCCAGCAGTGAGTCAGGCGGGAGGGAAAAACTGTTTTTT. The rearrangement uses TRBV10-2 and TRBJ1-4; D is ambiguous. Germline V lookup: CDR1 WSHSY, CDR2 SAAADI. Between the trimmed V and J ends, which lost 0 bases and 8 bases, there was a span of 10 bases. The CDR3 loop spans 14 amino acids.

This clonotype was seen a single time. The V call is TRBV5-4, the J call TRBJ2-3; no clear D. V was cut by 3 bases and J by 0 bases, with 11 bases left in between. Germline CDR1 is SGHNT and CDR2 is YYREEE (reference sequence). The CDR3 is 15 amino acids. The CDR3 loop is CASSYDFTSTDTQYF. The DNA for the CDR3 is TGTGCCAGCAGCTACGACTTTACTAGCACAGATACGCAGTATTTT.

This clonotype was picked up a small number of times. This chain uses TRBV6-5 with TRBJ1-1, with TRBD1 matching over 9 bases. Losses at the gene ends were 4 bases for V and 4 bases for J; bases not matched to a gene: 10. The CDR3 runs 16 residues. CDR1 and CDR2 (germline): MNHEY, SVGAGI. Here the CDR3 reads CASSSLSTGGRTEAFF. The DNA of the CDR3 is TGTGCCAGCAGTTCCCTTTCGACAGGGGGACGCACTGAAGCTTTCTTT.

The chain combines TRBV2 with TRBJ2-1, with 9 bases matching TRBD2. J gave up 2 bases and V 4 bases, and 6 bases lay outside the gene matches. CDR3 length: 16 residues. Germline values: CDR1 SNHLY, CDR2 FYNNEI. CDR3 sequence reads: CASSADSGSAYNEQFF. The CDR3 nucleotides are TGTGCCAGCAGTGCAGATAGCGGGAGTGCCTACAATGAGCAGTTCTTC. Full variable domain (missing parts from reference TRBV2 and TRBJ2-1): EPEVTQTPSHQVTQMGQEVILRCVPISNHLYFYWYRQILGQKVEFLVSFYNNEISEKSEIFDDQFSVERPDGSNFTLKIRSTKLEDSAMYFCASSADSGSAYNEQFFGPGTRLTVL.

The gene calls are TRBV7-9 and TRBJ1-1; no clear D. This CDR3 contains 14 residues. CDR1 and CDR2 (germline): SEHNR, FQNEAQ (reference sequence). Trimming cost V 4 bases and J 0 bases, with 9 bases left between them. Here the CDR3 reads CASSSVQVNTEAFF. CDR3 bases: TGTGCCAGCAGCTCCGTCCAGGTGAACACTGAAGCTTTCTTT.

This chain joins TRBV20-1 and TRBJ1-2, with a tentative D call TRBD1 (6 bases). Germline V lookup: CDR1 DFQATT, CDR2 SNEGSKA (reference sequence). The CDR3 totals 13 residues. V shed 6 bases and J shed 8 bases, with 19 bases lying between them. CDR3 sequence reads: CSAGGAGLQGYTF. In nucleotides, the CDR3 is TGCAGTGCAGGGGGGGCGGGGCTGCAAGGCTACACCTTC.

Concerning this clonotype: Since a much larger clone is just one base distant, this may be a read error. The CDR3 ends on some other residue instead of the conserved phenylalanine or tryptophan, so this is likely a read error. This chain uses TRBV5-1 with TRBJ1-4, with unresolved D. The CDR3 has 14 residues. CDR1 is SGHRS, CDR2 YFSETQ, per germline. V gave up 1 base and J gave up 8 bases, with 12 bases separating them. In DNA form, the CDR3 reads TGCGCCAGCAGCTTGTCTCCAGGACCGGAAAAACTGTTTCTT. It yields the protein CASSLSPGPEKLFL.

The table lists this clonotype with a few counts. The CDR3 region has the DNA TGTGCCAGCAGCTTAGCGGACAGGGGCCCTCTCTTTGAAGCTTTCTTT. This translates into CASSLADRGPLFEAFF. The rearrangement links TRBV7-8 to TRBJ1-1; 9 bases fit TRBD1. Germline CDR1 SGHVS, CDR2 FQNEAQ. This CDR3 region has 16 residues. After removal of 0 bases from V and 7 bases from J, the junction contained 9 bases not matched to a gene.

This clonotype was seen ten or more times. The rearrangement links TRBV20-1 to TRBJ1-6; D is perhaps TRBD1 (5 bases). This CDR3 is 14 amino acids long. Trimming cost V 5 bases and J 7 bases, with 15 bases left between them. The germline CDR1 and CDR2 sequences are DFQATT and SNEGSKA (reference sequence). CDR3 sequence: CSALSQGSNSPLHF. CDR3 DNA: TGCAGTGCTTTAAGTCAGGGCTCGAATTCACCCCTCCACTTT.

This clonotype occurred a few times. This chain uses TRBV6-5 with TRBJ2-1; 11 bases line up with TRBD2. In germline, CDR1 is MNHEY, CDR2 SVGAGI. Germline trimming cut 2 bases from V and 6 bases from J; bases unmatched to any gene: 12. This CDR3 region has 18 residues. CDR3 sequence reads: CASSYTGVAGGKLNEQFF. Written as DNA, the CDR3 is TGTGCCAGCAGTTACACAGGAGTAGCGGGGGGGAAACTCAATGAGCAGTTCTTC.

The chain carries TRBV15 and TRBJ2-1; no firm D call. Germline lookup yields CDR1 LNHNV and CDR2 YYDKDF (reference sequence). Trimming removed 0 bases from V and 3 bases from J, with 12 bases in between. The CDR3 is 16 residues long. CDR3 region: CATSRDFGRIYNEQFF. The CDR3 DNA reads TGTGCCACCAGCAGAGATTTTGGCAGGATCTACAATGAGCAGTTCTTC.

Only a few counts were recorded for this clonotype. The CDR3, as DNA: TGCAGCGGCGGATCACAGAACTATGGCTACACCTTC. It is translated as CSGGSQNYGYTF. The V call is TRBV29-1, the J call TRBJ1-2; D is unclear. Trimming left V 7 bases short and J 2 bases short, with 11 bases between. Germline CDR1 reads SQVTM; CDR2 reads ANQGSEA. CDR3 size: 12 residues.

This clonotype has a count of ten or more. This chain uses TRBV20-1 with TRBJ1-3, with D perhaps TRBD1 (6 bases). Germline V lookup: CDR1 DFQATT, CDR2 SNEGSKA (reference sequence). Deletions cut 2 bases from V and 6 bases from J, with 17 bases between. The CDR3 spans 15 residues. As DNA, the CDR3 is TGCAGTGCTAGACCAACGGACAGCCACCCAAACACCATATATTTT. It encodes CSARPTDSHPNTIYF.

This clonotype was detected a few times. The chain is built from TRBV27 and TRBJ2-1; 8 bases are a match to TRBD2. Trimming took 4 bases from V and 0 from J; bases not matched to a gene: 11. Germline V gives CDR1 MNHEY, CDR2 SMNVEV (reference sequence). This CDR3 comprises 18 residues. The CDR3 loop is CASSSRISGISSYNEQFF. The CDR3 DNA sequence: TGTGCCAGCAGTTCCCGCATTAGCGGGATTAGCTCCTACAATGAGCAGTTCTTC.

The chain uses TRBV19 and TRBJ2-6, with D perhaps assigned TRBD1 or TRBD2 (5 bases each). This CDR3 has 15 amino acids. Germline V gene data show CDR1 as LNHDA and CDR2 as SQIVND (reference sequence). The V end was cut by 11 bases, the J end by 1 base, with 15 bases between. The CDR3: CAFRDVRSGANVLTF. The CDR3 nucleotides are TGTGCCTTCCGGGACGTTCGATCTGGGGCCAACGTCCTGACTTTC.

This clonotype showed up just a few times. CDR3 DNA sequence: TGTGCCAGCACTGCCCCTGAGAACGAGCAGTACTTC. This translates into CASTAPENEQYF. This chain links TRBV6-2 or TRBV6-3 with TRBJ2-7; D uncertain. CDR3 size: 12 residues. The V gene's germline CDR1 is MNHEY and CDR2 SVGEGT. V was clipped by 7 bases and J by 5 bases, with 12 bases between them.